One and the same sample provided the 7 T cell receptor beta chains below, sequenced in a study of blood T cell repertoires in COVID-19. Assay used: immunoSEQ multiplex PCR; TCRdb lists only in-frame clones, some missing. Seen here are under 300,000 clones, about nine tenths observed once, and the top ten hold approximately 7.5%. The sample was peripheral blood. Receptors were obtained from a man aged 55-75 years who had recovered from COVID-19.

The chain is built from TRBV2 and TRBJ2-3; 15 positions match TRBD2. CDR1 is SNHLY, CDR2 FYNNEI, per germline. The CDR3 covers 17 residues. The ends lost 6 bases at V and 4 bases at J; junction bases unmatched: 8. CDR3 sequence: CASRWTSGGESADTQYF. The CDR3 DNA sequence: TGTGCCAGCAGATGGACTAGCGGGGGGGAGTCGGCAGATACGCAGTATTTT.

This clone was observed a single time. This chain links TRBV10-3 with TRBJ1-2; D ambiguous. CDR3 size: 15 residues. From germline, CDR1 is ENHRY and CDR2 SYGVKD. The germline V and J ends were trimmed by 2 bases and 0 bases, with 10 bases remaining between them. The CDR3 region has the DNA TGTGCCATCAGTGAGGTCTCTGAGGCTAACTATGGCTACACCTTC. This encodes CAISEVSEANYGYTF.

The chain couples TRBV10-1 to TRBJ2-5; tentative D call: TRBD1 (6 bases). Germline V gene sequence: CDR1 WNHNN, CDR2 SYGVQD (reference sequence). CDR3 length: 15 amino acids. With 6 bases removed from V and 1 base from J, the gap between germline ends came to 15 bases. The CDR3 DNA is TGCGCCAGCAGCATGTCCGGACAGACCCAAGAGACCCAGTACTTC. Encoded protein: CASSMSGQTQETQYF.

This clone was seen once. DNA of the CDR3: TGTGCCAGCAGCACAGGGAACGGCTACACCTTC. The encoded protein is CASSTGNGYTF. This chain connects TRBV6-5 to TRBJ1-2; weak D call: TRBD1 (6 bases). Germline V gene data show CDR1 as MNHEY and CDR2 as SVGAGI. Trimming took 6 bases from V and 8 from J, leaving 10 bases between them. This CDR3 region has 11 residues.

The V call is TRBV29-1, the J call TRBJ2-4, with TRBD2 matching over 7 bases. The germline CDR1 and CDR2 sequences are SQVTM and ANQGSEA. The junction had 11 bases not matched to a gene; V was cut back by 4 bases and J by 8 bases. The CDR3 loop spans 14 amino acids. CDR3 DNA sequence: TGCAGCGTTGGTGACGGGGAGGGTTGGGACATTCAGTACTTC. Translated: CSVGDGEGWDIQYF.

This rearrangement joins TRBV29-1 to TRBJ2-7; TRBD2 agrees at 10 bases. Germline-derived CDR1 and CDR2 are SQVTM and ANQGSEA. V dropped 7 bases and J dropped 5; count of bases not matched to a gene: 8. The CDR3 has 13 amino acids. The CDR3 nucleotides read TGCAGCGCCTGGGGACTAGCGAAACACGAGCAGTACTTC. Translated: CSAWGLAKHEQYF.

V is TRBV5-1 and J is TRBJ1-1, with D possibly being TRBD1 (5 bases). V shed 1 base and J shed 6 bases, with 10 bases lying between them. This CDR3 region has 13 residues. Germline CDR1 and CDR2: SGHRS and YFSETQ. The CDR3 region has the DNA TGCGCCAGCAGCTTGTATGGGGCCGCTGAAGCTTTCTTT. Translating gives CASSLYGAAEAFF.